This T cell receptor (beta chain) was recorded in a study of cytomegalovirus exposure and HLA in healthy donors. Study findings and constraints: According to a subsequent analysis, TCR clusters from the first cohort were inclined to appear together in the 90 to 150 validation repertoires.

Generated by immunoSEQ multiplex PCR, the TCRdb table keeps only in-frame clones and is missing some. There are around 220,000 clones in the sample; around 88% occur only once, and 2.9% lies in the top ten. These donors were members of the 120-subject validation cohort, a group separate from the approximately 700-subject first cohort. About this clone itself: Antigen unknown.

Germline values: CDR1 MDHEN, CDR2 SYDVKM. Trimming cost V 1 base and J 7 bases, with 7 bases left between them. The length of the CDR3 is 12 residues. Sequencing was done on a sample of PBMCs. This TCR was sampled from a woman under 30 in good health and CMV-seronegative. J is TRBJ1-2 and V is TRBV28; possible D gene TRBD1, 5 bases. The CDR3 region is CASSLSRGGYTF. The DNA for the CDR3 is TGTGCCAGCAGTTTATCAAGGGGTGGCTACACCTTC.